Listed here is a single T cell receptor beta chain. The CDR3 has 15 amino acids. Germline values: CDR1 LNHDA, CDR2 SQIVND (reference sequence). The germline V and J ends were trimmed by 4 bases and 0 bases, with 9 bases remaining between them. This sample stems from a study of T cells in Graves' hyperthyroidism and ophthalmopathy. Patients having uncontrolled infection, another autoimmune disease, pregnancy or lactation were not included. What was amplified from RNA transcripts were TCR beta CDR3 regions. The HTBI primer set served for first-round RT-PCR of the TCR CDR3. TCRdb ran MiXCR on the multiplex PCR reads and lists one entry per CDR3 protein. The table lists 450,000 to 650,000 distinct CDR3 sequences, approximately 15% of them singletons.

The chain links TRBV19 to TRBJ1-4, with unresolved D. Sequencing was done on a sample of blood. This TCR came from a woman in her late teens or twenties with Graves' ophthalmopathy. CDR3 sequence: CASSTDTATNEKLFF. CDR3 nucleotides: TGTGCCAGTAGTACCGACACCGCAACTAATGAAAAACTGTTTTTT.